This T cell receptor beta chain was obtained from a study of regulatory T cells in long-lasting Graves disease. This clonotype was picked up many times. Libraries of TCR beta came from iRepertoire HTBI primers plus Arm-PCR of CDR3 regions. TCRdb passed the multiplex PCR reads through MiXCR, listing each CDR3 protein once. Of roughly 610,000 distinct CDR3 sequences in the sample, 15% to 20% are singletons; the top ten hold more than 15%. Time point reported: newly diagnosed GD, antithyroid drugs for less than 3 months. The TCR library was made from RNA that had been extracted from PBMCs in TRIzol. J was trimmed by 5 bases and V by 5 bases; bases with no gene match: 10. The CDR3 is 15 amino acids. Germline V gene lookup returns CDR1 MDHEN and CDR2 SYDVKM. These data also featured in a second study, about T cells in Graves' hyperthyroidism and ophthalmopathy.

V usage is TRBV28 and J usage is TRBJ2-5; 8 nucleotides line up with TRBD1. This specimen was peripheral blood mononuclear cells (PBMCs), taken at new diagnosis, from a patient treated with antithyroid drugs. The sequence was obtained from a woman under 40 with Graves disease. CDR3 loop: CASSPDRGGFETQYF. CDR3 coding DNA: TGTGCCAGCAGTCCCGACAGGGGTGGCTTTGAGACCCAGTACTTC.